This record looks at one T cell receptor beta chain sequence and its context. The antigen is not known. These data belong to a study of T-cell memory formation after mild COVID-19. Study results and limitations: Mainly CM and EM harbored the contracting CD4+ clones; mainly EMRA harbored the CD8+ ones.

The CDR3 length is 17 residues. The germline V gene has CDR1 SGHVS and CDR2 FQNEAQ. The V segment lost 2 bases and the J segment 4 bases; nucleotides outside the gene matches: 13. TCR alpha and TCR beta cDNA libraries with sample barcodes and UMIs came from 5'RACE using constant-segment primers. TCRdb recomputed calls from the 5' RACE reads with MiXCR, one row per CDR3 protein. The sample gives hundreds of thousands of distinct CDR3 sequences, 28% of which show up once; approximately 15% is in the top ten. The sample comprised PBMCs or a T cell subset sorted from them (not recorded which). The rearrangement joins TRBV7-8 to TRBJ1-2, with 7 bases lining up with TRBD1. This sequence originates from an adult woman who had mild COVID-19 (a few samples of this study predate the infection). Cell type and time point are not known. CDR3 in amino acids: CASSLRVPRQGSYGYTF. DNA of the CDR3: TGTGCCAGCAGCTTACGCGTTCCCCGACAGGGTAGCTATGGCTACACCTTC.